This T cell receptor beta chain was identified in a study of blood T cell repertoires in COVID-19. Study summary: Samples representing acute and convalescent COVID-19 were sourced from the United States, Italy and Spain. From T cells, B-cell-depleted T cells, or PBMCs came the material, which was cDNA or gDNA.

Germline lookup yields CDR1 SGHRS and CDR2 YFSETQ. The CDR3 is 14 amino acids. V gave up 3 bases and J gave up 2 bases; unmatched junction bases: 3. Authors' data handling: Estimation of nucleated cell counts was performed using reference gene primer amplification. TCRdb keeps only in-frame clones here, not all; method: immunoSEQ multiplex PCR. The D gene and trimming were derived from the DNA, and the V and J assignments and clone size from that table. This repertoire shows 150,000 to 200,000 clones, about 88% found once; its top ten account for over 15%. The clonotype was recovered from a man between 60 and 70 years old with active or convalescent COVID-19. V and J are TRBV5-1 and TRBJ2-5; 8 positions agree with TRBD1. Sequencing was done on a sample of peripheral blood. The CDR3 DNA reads TGCGCCAGCAGCTCGGGACAGGCTCAAGAGACCCAGTACTTC. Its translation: CASSSGQAQETQYF.